This is a list of T cell receptor beta chains from one sample in a study of early T cells in non-severe SARS-CoV-2 infection. TCRdb re-called the 5' RACE reads through MiXCR, storing one row per CDR3 protein. Here the sample spans about 60,000 distinct CDR3 sequences, about 5.6% being singletons. Sequencing was done on a sample of whole blood. These receptors came from an adult who was a healthcare worker with PCR-confirmed SARS-CoV-2 infection or an uninfected control (not recorded which). Each CDR3 is given with its conserved first and last residue. D genes are given only for firm matches. Only some rows state a clone size, as once, few, many or a class for expanded clones.

>TRBV2|few|TRBJ2-3|.
TGTGCCAGCGGGCTAGCGTCGTTTGGAGATACGCAGTATTTT
CASGLASFGDTQYF
>TRBV20-1|many|TRBJ1-1|TRBD1
TGCAGTGCTAGAGAACAGGGGGCCATGAACACTGAAGCTTTCTTT
CSAREQGAMNTEAFF
>TRBV11-2|.|TRBJ2-7|.
TGTGCCAGCAGCGGGGGAGGACTCTCCAGGGAGTACGAGCAGTACTTC
CASSGGGLSREYEQYF
>TRBV4-2|.|TRBJ2-1|.
TGTGCCAGCAGCCAGGGCGTGGGGGAGGCCCCTGGCGATGAGCAGTTCTTC
CASSQGVGEAPGDEQFF
>TRBV4-2|many|TRBJ2-2|TRBD2
TGTGCCAGCAGCTCGCGGGGGGCCCCGAACACCGGGGAGCTGTTTTTT
CASSSRGAPNTGELFF
>TRBV5-6|.|TRBJ2-7|TRBD1
TGTGCCAGCACTGATTTATGGACAGGGGGGAACGAGCAGTACTTC
CASTDLWTGGNEQYF
>TRBV12-3/TRBV12-4|many|TRBJ1-2|.
TGTGCCAGCAGTCCCCAGAATATTAACTATGGCTACACCTTC
CASSPQNINYGYTF
>TRBV4-1|.|TRBJ2-7|TRBD1
TGCGCCAGCAGCCAAGATACATCTGTCGGGACAGGTCCAGAGCAGTACTTC
CASSQDTSVGTGPEQYF
>TRBV30|many|TRBJ2-1|.
TGTGCCTGGAGTGCCCCCCAATCACTACATCATGAGCAGTTCTTC
CAWSAPQSLHHEQFF
>TRBV6-2/TRBV6-3|many|TRBJ1-5|.
TGTCCCAGCAGTTACTCTATCTGGCCCCAGCATTTT
CPSSYSIWPQHF
>TRBV3-1|many|TRBJ2-7|.
TGTGCCAGCAGCCAAGATCCCTTGAACTCCTACGAGCAGTACTTC
CASSQDPLNSYEQYF
>TRBV21-1|few|TRBJ1-1|.
TGTGCCAGCAGCGCTCGACAGCCCCTGAGCACTGAAGCTTTCTTT
CASSARQPLSTEAFF
>TRBV12-3/TRBV12-4|.|TRBJ1-1|.
TGTGCCAGCAGTGCCGAGTGGAACACTGAAGCTTTCTTT
CASSAEWNTEAFF
>TRBV13|many|TRBJ1-1|.
TGTGCCAGCAGCTTTATACCAGTAAACACTGAAGCTTTCTTT
CASSFIPVNTEAFF
>TRBV7-2|many|TRBJ2-7|.
TGTGCCAGCAGCTCGGGTAGGGGTTGGGACGAGCAGTACTTC
CASSSGRGWDEQYF
>TRBV3-1|.|TRBJ1-2|.
TGTGCCAGCAGCCAAGTTTCCGGGGCGGGTGGCTACACCTTC
CASSQVSGAGGYTF
>TRBV4-1|few|TRBJ2-6|TRBD1
TGCGCCAGCAGCCAAGAGGGACAGAGGTCTGGGGCCAACGTCCTGACTTTC
CASSQEGQRSGANVLTF
>TRBV7-2|few|TRBJ2-5|.
TGTGCCAGCAGCTTAGGGGCAGGGTTCGTGGAGACCCAGTACTTC
CASSLGAGFVETQYF
>TRBV28|many|TRBJ1-4|.
TGTGCCAGCAGTTTCACCGGGATCCTACGAGAAAAACTGTTTTTT
CASSFTGILREKLFF
>TRBV11-2|many|TRBJ1-1|.
TGTGCTTCCATCCGAGACAGGAACACTGAAGCTTTCTTT
CASIRDRNTEAFF
>TRBV3-1|many|TRBJ1-1|.
TGTGCCAGCAGCCAGGGGGCGAGCACTGAAGCTTTCTTT
CASSQGASTEAFF
>TRBV29-1|many|TRBJ1-5|.
TGCAGCGTTGGCAGGGGCGGCAATCAGCCCCAGCATTTT
CSVGRGGNQPQHF
>TRBV9|many|TRBJ2-7|.
TGTGCCAGCAGCGCCTGGGGGGCAGTCCAGTACTTC
CASSAWGAVQYF
>TRBV19|many|TRBJ2-1|TRBD2
TGTGCCAGTAGTTACGGACTAGCGGCCCACAATGAGCAGTTCTTC
CASSYGLAAHNEQFF
>TRBV7-7|many|TRBJ2-1|.
TGTGCCAGCAGCTTAGAAGTGGGTAAACCCTACAATGAGCAGTTCTTC
CASSLEVGKPYNEQFF
>TRBV20-1|.|TRBJ2-1|TRBD2
TGCAGTGCTAGACGGATAGCGGGTGACTCCTACAATGAGCAGTTCTTC
CSARRIAGDSYNEQFF
>TRBV30|few|TRBJ2-1|.
TGTGCCTGGACCCTCGCGTCCAGTAACTACAATGAGCAGTTCTTC
CAWTLASSNYNEQFF
>TRBV6-4|many|TRBJ2-2|.
TGTGCCAGCAGTGCAGGGGACACCGGGGAGCTGTTTTTT
CASSAGDTGELFF
>TRBV7-9|many|TRBJ2-1|.
TGTGCCAGCAGCTGGGTGACGGGTGAGCAGTTCTTC
CASSWVTGEQFF
>TRBV7-2|many|TRBJ1-6|.
TGTGCCAGCAGCGGGGGGGTGAGAGGGCATTCACCCCTCCACTTT
CASSGGVRGHSPLHF
>TRBV12-3/TRBV12-4|few|TRBJ2-3|.
TGTGCCAGCAGTTTACCACCCGGGGATACGCAGTATTTT
CASSLPPGDTQYF
>TRBV19|many|TRBJ2-7|TRBD1
TGTGCCAGTAGTTTGGGTTGGACAGGGATGCGCTACGAGCAGTACTTC
CASSLGWTGMRYEQYF
>TRBV6-1|many|TRBJ2-1|TRBD2
TGTGCCAGCAGCCTAGCGGGCCCATACAATGAGCAGTTCTTC
CASSLAGPYNEQFF
>TRBV5-4|many|TRBJ2-3|TRBD2
TGTGCCAGCAGCCCAAAGGGACTAGCGTCAGATACGCAGTATTTT
CASSPKGLASDTQYF
>TRBV7-2|many|TRBJ2-4|.
TGTGCCAGCAGCCCAGGACAGAATCTAGCCAAAAACATTCAGTACTTC
CASSPGQNLAKNIQYF
>TRBV27|few|TRBJ1-5|.
TGTGCCAGCAGTTTTTGGGGTGAGGGGGAGCCCCAGCATTTT
CASSFWGEGEPQHF
>TRBV6-1|.|TRBJ2-7|.
TGTGCCAGCAGTGCCTTACAGGACTACGAGCAGTACTTC
CASSALQDYEQYF
>TRBV20-1|.|TRBJ2-7|.
TGCAGTGCTATTTCGGTACTAGCAGGTTACGAGCAGTACTTC
CSAISVLAGYEQYF
>TRBV5-1|.|TRBJ1-1|TRBD1
TGCGCCAGCAGCTCCGTACTCCTCGGACAGGGGGTTGAAGCTTTCTTT
CASSSVLLGQGVEAFF